Listed here is a single TCR beta chain. These data come from a study of cytomegalovirus exposure and HLA in healthy donors. It was with 60 Vbeta and 13 Jbeta primers that the PCR ran. The method was immunoSEQ multiplex PCR; TCRdb's version includes in-frame clones alone and lacks a portion of them. This repertoire shows 140,000 to 150,000 clones, over 65% found once; its top ten account for 3%. V was shortened by 3 bases and J by 2 bases, with 10 bases between the two germline ends. Germline V gene data show CDR1 as MNHNS and CDR2 as SASEGT. The CDR3 is 14 amino acids. The specimen was PBMCs. The chain recombines TRBV6-1 with TRBJ1-1, with a possible D match to TRBD1 (5 bases). This TCR derives from a man aged 35 to 55 in good health and CMV-seropositive. The CDR3 DNA is TGTGCCAGCAGTGAGGGGGGATTTAACACTGAAGCTTTCTTT. It encodes CASSEGGFNTEAFF.